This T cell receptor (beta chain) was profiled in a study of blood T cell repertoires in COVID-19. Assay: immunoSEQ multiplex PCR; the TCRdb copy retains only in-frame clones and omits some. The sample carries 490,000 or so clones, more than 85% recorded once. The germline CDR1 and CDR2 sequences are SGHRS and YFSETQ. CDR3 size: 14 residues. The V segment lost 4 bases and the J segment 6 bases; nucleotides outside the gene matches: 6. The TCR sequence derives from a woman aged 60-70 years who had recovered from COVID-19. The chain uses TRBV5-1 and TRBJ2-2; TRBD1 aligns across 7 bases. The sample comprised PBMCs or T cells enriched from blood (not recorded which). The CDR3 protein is CASSPGTVAGELFF. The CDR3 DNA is TGCGCCAGCAGCCCCGGGACAGTCGCCGGGGAGCTGTTTTTT.